This T cell receptor beta chain was captured by sequencing in a study of blood T cell repertoires in COVID-19. Measured with immunoSEQ multiplex PCR; TCRdb has only the in-frame clones, and not every one. The sample lists approximately 300,000 clones, approximately 90% occurring once. The CDR3 sequence is 14 residues long. CDR1 MNHEY and CDR2 SVGAGI come from the germline V gene. Trimming cost V 1 base and J 4 bases, with 7 bases left between them. The sequence was obtained from a woman in her thirties who had recovered from COVID-19. This sequence joins TRBV6-5 and TRBJ1-4; D is ambiguous. The sequenced sample was PBMCs or T cells enriched from blood (not recorded which). The CDR3 DNA sequence: TGTGCCAGCAGTTACTGGAGAAATAATGAAAAACTGTTTTTT. The encoded protein is CASSYWRNNEKLFF.